The 14 T cell receptor beta chains listed next were all sequenced from one sample in a study of cytomegalovirus exposure and HLA in healthy donors. The PCR employed 60 Vbeta primers together with 13 Jbeta primers. Generated by immunoSEQ multiplex PCR, the TCRdb table keeps only in-frame clones and is missing some. The sample has 150,000 to 200,000 clones; around three quarters are singletons. Input material: PBMCs. These receptor sequences come from a man aged 25-40 years in good health and CMV-seronegative.

The sample holds one count of this clone. The V call is TRBV7-8, the J call TRBJ2-3, with D possibly TRBD1 on 6 matching bases. Germline assignment: CDR1 SGHVS and CDR2 FQNEAQ. CDR3 length: 13 amino acids. Trimming took off 4 bases at V and 6 bases at J, with 11 bases between the two ends. Written as DNA, the CDR3 is TGTGCCAGCAGCTCCGGGACATTTGATACGCAGTATTTT. This sequence encodes CASSSGTFDTQYF.

The CDR3 nucleotides read TGTGCCATCAAGGAGGGAGTTAGTCAAGAGACCCAGTACTTC. This gives the protein CAIKEGVSQETQYF. The V and J genes are TRBV10-3 and TRBJ2-5; a possible D gene is TRBD2 (6 bases). CDR1 ENHRY and CDR2 SYGVKD come from the germline V gene. The CDR3 spans 14 residues. V lost 7 bases, J lost 2 bases, and 14 bases lay in between.

The CDR3 is CASSTGKRGEQYF. The CDR3 nucleotides read TGTGCCAGTAGTACGGGGAAGCGCGGCGAGCAGTACTTC. The chain links TRBV19 to TRBJ2-7; a weak D match, TRBD2 (5 bases). Per the germline V gene, CDR1 is LNHDA and CDR2 is SQIVND (reference sequence). This CDR3 has 13 residues. V was clipped by 4 bases and J by 6 bases, with 13 bases between them. Using reference TRBV19 and TRBJ2-7 for the parts outside the CDR3, the full variable domain is DGGITQSPKYLFRKEGQNVTLSCEQNLNHDAMYWYRQDPGQGLRLIYYSQIVNDFQKGDIAEGYSVSREKKESFPLTVTSAQKNPTAFYLCASSTGKRGEQYFGPGTRLTVT.

In its sample, this clone was seen once. The chain combines TRBV28 with TRBJ1-2; 8 bases are shared with TRBD1. This CDR3 has 15 amino acids. Germline V lookup: CDR1 MDHEN, CDR2 SYDVKM. J lost 5 bases, V lost 5 bases, and 10 bases had no gene match. The CDR3 DNA sequence: TGTGCCAGCAGTGAATCAGGGGGCAGGAGGTATGGCTACACCTTC. Translating gives CASSESGGRRYGYTF.

In nucleotides, the CDR3 is TGTGCCAGCTCACCACGACTAGCGGGACTGAAATCGGAGGAGACCCAGTACTTC. Translation: CASSPRLAGLKSEETQYF. The genes are TRBV18 and TRBJ2-5; 11 bases line up with TRBD2. Germline-derived CDR1 and CDR2 are KGHSH and LQKENI. The CDR3 sequence is 18 residues long. Germline trimming cut 1 base from V and 5 bases from J; bases unmatched to any gene: 12.

This clone was detected only a few times. V usage is TRBV5-1 and J usage is TRBJ2-2; no firm D call. The CDR3 contains 15 residues. CDR1 SGHRS and CDR2 YFSETQ come from the germline V gene. The V end lost 0 bases, the J end lost 4 bases, and 10 bases lay between the germline ends. The DNA of the CDR3 is TGCGCCAGCAGCTTGGTGCGCACGTCCACCGGGGAGCTGTTTTTT. It is translated as CASSLVRTSTGELFF.

The V and J genes are TRBV7-9 and TRBJ1-4, with 11 bases that match TRBD1. The CDR3 covers 15 residues. The V and J ends lost 4 bases and 8 bases, in that order; junction bases with no gene match: 6. Germline CDR1 is SEHNR and CDR2 is FQNEAQ (reference sequence). In DNA form, the CDR3 reads TGTGCCAGCAGCTACCGGGACAGGGGGGACGAAAAACTGTTTTTT. Translated, it gives CASSYRDRGDEKLFF. The variable domain in full, completed from reference TRBV7-9 and TRBJ1-4, reads DTGVSQNPRHKITKRGQNVTFRCDPISEHNRLYWYRQTLGQGPEFLTYFQNEAQLEKSRLLSDRFSAERPKGSFSTLEIQRTEQGDSAMYLCASSYRDRGDEKLFFGSGTQLSVL.

The V and J genes are TRBV7-9 and TRBJ1-2, with D unclear. Germline V gives CDR1 SEHNR, CDR2 FQNEAQ (reference sequence). V lost 5 bases and J lost 8, with 9 bases in between. The CDR3 loop spans 11 amino acids. Here the CDR3 DNA reads TGTGCCAGCAGCCGGAAGGAGGGCTACACCTTC. It encodes CASSRKEGYTF. The entire variable domain, with the rest obtained from reference TRBV7-9 and TRBJ1-2, is as follows: DTGVSQNPRHKITKRGQNVTFRCDPISEHNRLYWYRQTLGQGPEFLTYFQNEAQLEKSRLLSDRFSAERPKGSFSTLEIQRTEQGDSAMYLCASSRKEGYTFGSGTRLTVV.

The J gene is TRBJ1-1, the V gene TRBV28, with TRBD1 matching over 8 bases. V shed 2 bases and J 5 bases; nucleotides not matched to a gene: 10. Per germline, CDR1 MDHEN and CDR2 SYDVKM. The CDR3 loop spans 16 amino acids. The CDR3: CASSLQGALGGTEAFF. The CDR3 nucleotides are TGTGCCAGCAGTTTACAGGGGGCGTTAGGGGGAACTGAAGCTTTCTTT. The variable domain in full, with the rest retrieved from reference TRBV28 and TRBJ1-1, is DVKVTQSSRYLVKRTGEKVFLECVQDMDHENMFWYRQDPGLGLRLIYFSYDVKMKEKGDIPEGYSVSREKKERFSLILESASTNQTSMYLCASSLQGALGGTEAFFGQGTRLTVV.

The gene calls are TRBV19 and TRBJ2-4, with D perhaps TRBD2 (5 bases). Germline loops: CDR1 LNHDA, CDR2 SQIVND (reference sequence). V lost 3 bases and J lost 2, with 14 bases in between. The CDR3 spans 16 residues. In DNA form, the CDR3 reads TGTGCCAGTAGTATGGGTGGGAGCGTGACCAAAAACATTCAGTACTTC. The encoded protein is CASSMGGSVTKNIQYF. The complete variable domain, with remaining parts taken from reference TRBV19 and TRBJ2-4, reads DGGITQSPKYLFRKEGQNVTLSCEQNLNHDAMYWYRQDPGQGLRLIYYSQIVNDFQKGDIAEGYSVSREKKESFPLTVTSAQKNPTAFYLCASSMGGSVTKNIQYFGAGTRLSVL.

This clone was seen once. The genes are TRBV5-4 and TRBJ1-3; 7 bases fit TRBD1. The V gene end was trimmed by 4 bases and the J gene end by 2 bases; junction bases not matched to a gene: 3. Germline V gene lookup returns CDR1 SGHNT and CDR2 YYREEE (reference sequence). This CDR3 spans 14 amino acids. The CDR3 here is CASSVDRAGNTIYF. The CDR3 bases are TGTGCCAGCAGCGTCGACAGGGCTGGAAACACCATATATTTT.

CDR3 loop: CASSQMSGYSYEQYF. CDR3 DNA sequence: TGCGCCAGCAGCCAAATGTCAGGTTACTCCTACGAGCAGTACTTC. The chain couples TRBV4-1 to TRBJ2-7; D remains unclear. The CDR3 runs 15 residues. Germline-derived CDR1 and CDR2 are MGHRA and YSYEKL. The V end lost 2 bases, the J end lost 0 bases, and 11 bases lay between the germline ends.

The CDR3 here is CASSLPGLKREGQSREQFF. For the CDR3, the DNA is TGTGCCAGCAGCTTACCCGGGTTGAAGCGGGAGGGCCAGTCGCGTGAGCAGTTCTTC. The chain joins TRBV7-2 to TRBJ2-1; 10 bases fit TRBD2. The CDR3 covers 19 residues. V was pared by 2 bases and J by 9 bases, with 19 bases of the junction left unmatched. Germline-derived CDR1 and CDR2 are SGHTA and FQGNSA.

This chain links TRBV14 with TRBJ1-2; tentatively, D is TRBD1 (5 bases). V lost 2 bases and J 8 bases, leaving 9 bases between the germline ends. Germline V gene sequence: CDR1 SGHDN, CDR2 FVKESK. The CDR3 runs to 12 residues. The CDR3 is CASSQQGLGYTF. The CDR3 nucleotides are TGTGCCAGCAGCCAACAGGGATTGGGCTACACCTTC.